This is a list of T cell receptor beta chains from one sample in a study of technical replicates of blood from a handful of donors. Assay: immunoSEQ multiplex PCR; the TCRdb copy retains only in-frame clones and omits some. The sample consists of roughly 90,000 clones, about 95% of them appearing once. Sequencing was carried out using T cells isolated from PBMCs. The source of these receptors is a human donor in good health. Each CDR3 is given with its conserved first and last residue. The D gene is left open where the match is weak. Size tells how often a clone was seen (once, few, many) or the class of an expanded clone, and some rows leave it out.

clone_size: NA; cdr3_length: 18; j_call: TRBJ2-7; v_call: TRBV21-1; d_call: NA; cdr3_aa: CASSRSRDRAKGAYEQYF; cdr3_nt: TGTGCCAGCAGCAGAAGCCGGGACAGGGCGAAGGGTGCCTACGAGCAGTACTTC
clone_size: once; cdr3_length: 14; j_call: TRBJ2-5; v_call: TRBV19; d_call: NA; cdr3_aa: CASPIGRGQETQYF; cdr3_nt: TGTGCCAGTCCTATCGGCAGGGGCCAAGAGACCCAGTACTTC
clone_size: NA; cdr3_length: 19; j_call: TRBJ2-3; v_call: TRBV7-2; d_call: TRBD1; cdr3_aa: CASSLKTFPGQALSDTQYF; cdr3_nt: TGTGCCAGCAGCTTAAAAACGTTCCCGGGACAGGCATTGTCAGATACGCAGTATTTT
clone_size: NA; cdr3_length: 14; j_call: TRBJ2-1; v_call: TRBV30; d_call: TRBD2; cdr3_aa: CAWTISGRYNEQFF; cdr3_nt: TGTGCCTGGACTATTAGCGGGAGGTACAATGAGCAGTTCTTC
clone_size: few; cdr3_length: 13; j_call: TRBJ2-7; v_call: TRBV6-5; d_call: NA; cdr3_aa: CASSPGLSYEQYF; cdr3_nt: TGTGCCAGCAGCCCGGGATTATCCTACGAGCAGTACTTC
clone_size: NA; cdr3_length: 15; j_call: TRBJ2-1; v_call: TRBV11-3; d_call: NA; cdr3_aa: CASSLDPTESDEQFF; cdr3_nt: TGTGCCAGCAGCTTAGATCCCACGGAAAGCGATGAGCAGTTCTTC
clone_size: NA; cdr3_length: 15; j_call: TRBJ2-1; v_call: TRBV30; d_call: TRBD2; cdr3_aa: CAWGRLAGGLNEQFF; cdr3_nt: TGTGCCTGGGGAAGACTAGCGGGAGGTCTTAATGAGCAGTTCTTC
clone_size: NA; cdr3_length: 16; j_call: TRBJ2-1; v_call: TRBV29-1; d_call: NA; cdr3_aa: CSVEENRTPYRNEQFF; cdr3_nt: TGCAGCGTTGAAGAAAACCGGACACCTTACAGAAATGAGCAGTTCTTC
clone_size: NA; cdr3_length: 16; j_call: TRBJ1-1; v_call: TRBV11-3; d_call: TRBD1; cdr3_aa: CASSPGGLGQDTEAFF; cdr3_nt: TGTGCCAGCAGCCCCGGGGGCTTGGGACAGGATACTGAAGCTTTCTTT
clone_size: once; cdr3_length: 17; j_call: TRBJ1-4; v_call: TRBV30; d_call: NA; cdr3_aa: CAWSFGRGRGTNEKLFF; cdr3_nt: TGTGCCTGGAGTTTTGGCAGGGGAAGGGGGACTAATGAAAAACTGTTTTTT
clone_size: NA; cdr3_length: 11; j_call: TRBJ2-3; v_call: TRBV5-1; d_call: NA; cdr3_aa: CASRGTDTQYF; cdr3_nt: TGCGCCAGCCGGGGCACAGATACGCAGTATTTT
clone_size: NA; cdr3_length: 13; j_call: TRBJ2-7; v_call: TRBV27; d_call: NA; cdr3_aa: CASSPDTGFEQYF; cdr3_nt: TGTGCCAGCAGTCCCGATACAGGGTTTGAGCAGTACTTC
clone_size: NA; cdr3_length: 13; j_call: TRBJ1-4; v_call: TRBV19; d_call: TRBD1; cdr3_aa: CASRDRDGEKLFF; cdr3_nt: TGTGCCAGTAGGGACAGGGATGGTGAAAAACTGTTTTTT
clone_size: NA; cdr3_length: 16; j_call: TRBJ2-1; v_call: TRBV6-6; d_call: TRBD2; cdr3_aa: CASSASGMSPYNEQFF; cdr3_nt: TGTGCCAGCAGCGCAAGCGGGATGAGCCCCTACAATGAGCAGTTCTTC
clone_size: NA; cdr3_length: 15; j_call: TRBJ2-7; v_call: TRBV4-2; d_call: NA; cdr3_aa: CASSHTGTVRDEQYF; cdr3_nt: TGTGCCAGCAGCCACACCGGCACGGTCAGGGACGAGCAGTACTTC
clone_size: NA; cdr3_length: 16; j_call: TRBJ1-3; v_call: TRBV2; d_call: NA; cdr3_aa: CASSEGRGDSGNTIYF; cdr3_nt: TGTGCCAGCAGTGAAGGTCGAGGAGATTCTGGAAACACCATATATTTT
clone_size: NA; cdr3_length: 16; j_call: TRBJ2-7; v_call: TRBV9; d_call: TRBD1; cdr3_aa: CASSLSGTGGNYEQYF; cdr3_nt: TGTGCCAGCAGTTTGAGCGGGACAGGGGGTAACTACGAGCAGTACTTC
clone_size: NA; cdr3_length: 12; j_call: TRBJ2-7; v_call: TRBV5-6; d_call: NA; cdr3_aa: CASSDEEDEQYF; cdr3_nt: TGTGCCAGCAGCGATGAGGAAGACGAGCAGTACTTC
clone_size: NA; cdr3_length: 16; j_call: TRBJ2-7; v_call: TRBV16; d_call: NA; cdr3_aa: CASSQSKGLGAYEQYF; cdr3_nt: TGTGCCAGCAGCCAATCAAAGGGCCTGGGAGCCTACGAGCAGTACTTC
clone_size: NA; cdr3_length: 14; j_call: TRBJ2-1; v_call: TRBV5-1; d_call: NA; cdr3_aa: CASSLSRGYNEQFF; cdr3_nt: TGCGCCAGCAGCTTGAGCAGGGGTTACAATGAGCAGTTCTTC
clone_size: NA; cdr3_length: 15; j_call: TRBJ2-7; v_call: TRBV9; d_call: TRBD2; cdr3_aa: CASSVGTSPIYEQYF; cdr3_nt: TGTGCCAGCAGCGTAGGGACTAGCCCAATCTACGAGCAGTACTTC
clone_size: once; cdr3_length: 17; j_call: TRBJ2-1; v_call: TRBV27; d_call: TRBD2; cdr3_aa: CASSLVWREVSYNEQFF; cdr3_nt: TGTGCCAGCAGTTTAGTCTGGCGGGAGGTATCCTACAATGAGCAGTTCTTC
clone_size: NA; cdr3_length: 15; j_call: TRBJ2-1; v_call: TRBV6-5; d_call: TRBD2; cdr3_aa: CASRASSGIYNEQFF; cdr3_nt: TGTGCCAGCAGGGCCTCTAGCGGGATCTACAATGAGCAGTTCTTC
clone_size: NA; cdr3_length: 15; j_call: TRBJ2-1; v_call: TRBV5-6; d_call: TRBD1; cdr3_aa: CASSFDRGSYNEQFF; cdr3_nt: TGTGCCAGCAGCTTTGACAGGGGCTCCTACAATGAGCAGTTCTTC
clone_size: NA; cdr3_length: 19; j_call: TRBJ2-5; v_call: TRBV10-3; d_call: TRBD2; cdr3_aa: CAISESPPSGTSGRETQYF; cdr3_nt: TGTGCCATCAGTGAGTCTCCCCCGAGTGGGACTAGCGGGAGAGAGACCCAGTACTTC
clone_size: NA; cdr3_length: 13; j_call: TRBJ1-2; v_call: TRBV14; d_call: NA; cdr3_aa: CASSHRGVKGYTF; cdr3_nt: TGTGCCAGCAGCCACCGGGGAGTAAAAGGCTACACCTTC
clone_size: once; cdr3_length: 15; j_call: TRBJ1-4; v_call: TRBV27; d_call: NA; cdr3_aa: CASSALGGNTEKLFF; cdr3_nt: TGTGCCAGCAGTGCCCTTGGGGGGAATACTGAAAAACTGTTTTTT
clone_size: NA; cdr3_length: 12; j_call: TRBJ2-2; v_call: TRBV6-5; d_call: NA; cdr3_aa: CASSYSQGELFF; cdr3_nt: TGTGCCAGCAGTTACTCGCAGGGGGAGCTGTTTTTT
clone_size: NA; cdr3_length: 15; j_call: TRBJ2-7; v_call: TRBV9; d_call: NA; cdr3_aa: CASSVSTGYGYEQYF; cdr3_nt: TGTGCCAGCAGCGTGTCGACAGGTTACGGTTACGAGCAGTACTTC
clone_size: NA; cdr3_length: 18; j_call: TRBJ1-1; v_call: TRBV4-2; d_call: TRBD1; cdr3_aa: CASSQDGTGLRLNTEAFF; cdr3_nt: TGTGCCAGCAGCCAAGATGGGACAGGCCTACGCCTGAACACTGAAGCTTTCTTT
clone_size: NA; cdr3_length: 17; j_call: TRBJ2-1; v_call: TRBV4-3; d_call: TRBD2; cdr3_aa: CASSQGLEGGRAIEQFF; cdr3_nt: TGCGCCAGCAGCCAAGGACTTGAAGGCGGGAGGGCGATTGAGCAGTTCTTC
clone_size: NA; cdr3_length: 15; j_call: TRBJ2-7; v_call: TRBV7-2; d_call: TRBD2; cdr3_aa: CASSSASGSGYEQYF; cdr3_nt: TGTGCCAGCAGCTCGGCGAGCGGGAGCGGATACGAGCAGTACTTC